This TCR beta chain was found in a study of OX40 agonist ivuxolimab in advanced cancers. On the study more broadly: Partial responses were observed in three patients, of whom one had hepatocellular carcinoma and two had cutaneous melanoma.

CDR1 and CDR2 (germline): MDHEN, SYDVKM. V lost 5 bases and J lost 7, with 24 bases in between. The CDR3 contains 17 residues. Study results and limitations: CD8+ T cells averaged more expanded clones than CD4+.

This table comes from immunoSEQ multiplex PCR, and its TCRdb copy is limited to in-frame clones, with some not included. The sample includes tens of thousands of clones, 70% to 90% of them seen just once. With respect to this clone: The antigen remains unidentified.

Autoimmune disease history or systemic immunosuppression led to patients being barred. The sample here was CD4+ or CD8+ T cells sorted from blood, taken in a trial of the OX40 agonist ivuxolimab. The clonotype comes from an adult with an advanced solid tumor such as melanoma, head and neck, liver or kidney cancer. This chain uses TRBV28 with TRBJ2-1, with D possibly matching TRBD1 (5 bases). The CDR3 region is CASSPPQGRARSNEQFF. The DNA for the CDR3 is TGTGCCAGCAGTCCCCCCCAGGGCAGGGCTAGGAGTAATGAGCAGTTCTTC.